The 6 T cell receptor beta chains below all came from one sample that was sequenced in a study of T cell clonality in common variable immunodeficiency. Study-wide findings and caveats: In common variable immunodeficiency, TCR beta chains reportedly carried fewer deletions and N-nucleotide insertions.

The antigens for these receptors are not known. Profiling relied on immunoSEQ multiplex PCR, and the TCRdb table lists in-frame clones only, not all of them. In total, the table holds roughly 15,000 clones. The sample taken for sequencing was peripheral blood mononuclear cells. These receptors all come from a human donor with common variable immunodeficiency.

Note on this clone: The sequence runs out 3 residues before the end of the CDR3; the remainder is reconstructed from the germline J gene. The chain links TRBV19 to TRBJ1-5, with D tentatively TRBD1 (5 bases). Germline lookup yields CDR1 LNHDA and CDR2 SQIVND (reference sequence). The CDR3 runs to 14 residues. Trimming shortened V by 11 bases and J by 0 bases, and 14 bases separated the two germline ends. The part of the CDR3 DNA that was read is TGTGCCTGCCGGGACTTTTATAGCAATCAGCCC. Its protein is CACRDFYSNQP. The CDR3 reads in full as CACRDFYSNQPQHF.

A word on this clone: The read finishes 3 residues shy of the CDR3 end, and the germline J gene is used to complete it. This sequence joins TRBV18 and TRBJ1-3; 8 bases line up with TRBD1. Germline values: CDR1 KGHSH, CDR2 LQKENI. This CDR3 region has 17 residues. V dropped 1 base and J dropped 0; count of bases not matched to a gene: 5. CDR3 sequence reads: CASSPQTGANSGNTIYF. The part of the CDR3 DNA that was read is TGTGCCAGCTCACCACAGACAGGGGCGAACTCTGGAAACACC.

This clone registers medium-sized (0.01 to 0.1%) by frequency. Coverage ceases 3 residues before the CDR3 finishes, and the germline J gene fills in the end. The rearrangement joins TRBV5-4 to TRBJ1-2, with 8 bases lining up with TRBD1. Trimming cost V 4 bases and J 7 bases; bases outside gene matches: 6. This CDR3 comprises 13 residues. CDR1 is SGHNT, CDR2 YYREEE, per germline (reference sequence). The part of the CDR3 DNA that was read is TGTGCCAGCAGCGTTTACAGGGGGAGTGGC. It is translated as CASSVYRGSG. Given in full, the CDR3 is CASSVYRGSGYTF.

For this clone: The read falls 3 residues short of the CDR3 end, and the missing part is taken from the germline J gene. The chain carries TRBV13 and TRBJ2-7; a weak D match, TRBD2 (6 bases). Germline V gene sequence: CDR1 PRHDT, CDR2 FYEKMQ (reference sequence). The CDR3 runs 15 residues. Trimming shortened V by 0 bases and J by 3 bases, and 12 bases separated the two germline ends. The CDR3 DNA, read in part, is TGTGCCAGCAGCTTAGGCCGGGGGTCTGGCTACGAG. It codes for CASSLGRGSGYE. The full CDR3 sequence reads CASSLGRGSGYEQYF.

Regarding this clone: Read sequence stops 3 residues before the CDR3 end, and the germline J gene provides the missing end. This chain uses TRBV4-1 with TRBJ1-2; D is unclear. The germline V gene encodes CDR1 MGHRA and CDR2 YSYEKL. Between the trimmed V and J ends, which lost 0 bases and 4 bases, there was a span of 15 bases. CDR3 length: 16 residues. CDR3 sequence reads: CASSQDPGSSAYGYTF. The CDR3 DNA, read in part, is TGCGCCAGCAGCCAAGATCCAGGATCGTCCGCCTATGGC.

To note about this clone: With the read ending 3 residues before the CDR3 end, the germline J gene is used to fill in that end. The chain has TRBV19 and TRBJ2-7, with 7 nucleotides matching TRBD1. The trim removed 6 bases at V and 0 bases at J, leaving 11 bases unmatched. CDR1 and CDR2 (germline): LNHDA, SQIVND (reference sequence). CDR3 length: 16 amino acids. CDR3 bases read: TGTGCCAGTAGCAAAGACCAGGACAGGTACTCCTACGAG. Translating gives CASSKDQDRYSYE. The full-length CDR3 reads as CASSKDQDRYSYEQYF.